Included here is one T cell receptor beta chain sequence, with context. V shed 2 bases and J shed 3 bases, with 13 bases lying between them. The CDR3 is 15 amino acids. CDR1 is MNHEY, CDR2 SVGEGT, per germline. A single record per CDR3 protein comes from TCRdb applying MiXCR to the RT-PCR reads. Of hundreds of thousands of distinct CDR3 sequences detected, 12% to 15% appear once; the ten largest clones hold 3% to 4.5%. Input material: memory CD4+ T cells from blood. The clonotype comes from a female donor in good health, serving as a healthy control. The V call is TRBV6-2 or TRBV6-3, the J call TRBJ2-5; no clear D gene. The CDR3 sequence: CASSYHQTGKETQYF. The CDR3 coding sequence is TGTGCCAGCAGTTACCACCAGACTGGAAAAGAGACCCAGTACTTC.